Listed below are T cell receptor beta chains from one sample, sequenced in a study of T cell changes during pregnancy in multiple sclerosis. Profiled with immunoSEQ multiplex PCR; TCRdb holds only in-frame clones, not every one. The table includes tens of thousands of clones, approximately 92% detected once. Source: peripheral blood, taken in the first trimester of pregnancy. These receptors originate from a female donor with multiple sclerosis, enrolled in a pregnancy study. The conserved cysteine and the conserved F or W are not part of the CDR3 here. The order of the fields is V gene, clone size, CDR3 protein. The listing skips clone size in some rows; elsewhere it reads once, few, many or a size class.

TRBV2,-,ASSPDRSLYEQY
TRBV4-1,once,ASSHPGTGFKGGYT
TRBV7-9,-,ASSLIPPRGLAGVGEQY
TRBV6-1,-,ASRAGGADTQY
TRBV7-9,-,ASSSTEDSQTYEQY
TRBV11-2,-,ASTGKNRRIAYNEQF
TRBV9,few,ASSVRGNTIY
TRBV7-9,-,ASSPLPGQGSYEQY
TRBV7-2,-,ASSPGGSGSYNEQF
TRBV27,-,ASSRYRGDGTGRTEAF
TRBV6-5,-,ASSYRGLSSSPLH
TRBV2,once,ASSQTASSSYEQY
TRBV4-2,-,ASRQPTGRQYGYT
TRBV10-3,-,AISEPGYGANVLT
TRBV2,-,ASSPGGRGEKLF
TRBV18,-,ASSPLNQGAGSGANVLT
TRBV7-2,-,ASSLGRGYGYT
TRBV19,-,ASGPTSGRTYNEQF
TRBV18,-,ASSPPAVHHGEAF
TRBV12-5,-,ASGSDSQETQY
TRBV19,-,ASSAGTGSSGANVLT
TRBV5-1,once,ASSLALHNEQF
TRBV7-9,-,ASSFGGGSTDTQY
TRBV13,-,ASSFTPSGRNEQF
TRBV7-2,-,ASSSRDRGNEQF
TRBV4-2,-,ASSQDRREGLGQGFKKLF
TRBV6-5,once,ASSYAGQGPNEQY
TRBV6-1,-,ASSGTISYEQY
TRBV27,-,ASSLYGQGATNQPQH
TRBV4-2,few,ASSPVRDRVGELF
TRBV7-2,-,ASSLEAGMRLASYEQY
TRBV6-1,-,ASSGDSWPNQPQH
TRBV7-6,-,ASSLDRGSEAF
TRBV9,-,ASSAATGIGTDTQY
TRBV2,-,ASIQSGTGELF
TRBV9,-,ASKSLGGNTEAF
TRBV16,-,ASSQISARGTGVHEQF
TRBV5-4,-,ASSLDSGGGGELF
TRBV2,-,ASRPDRSYEQY
TRBV7-9,-,ASSWTGAGANVLT
TRBV30,-,ASSGQGNYGYT
TRBV12-5,-,ASGPDREGNQPQH
TRBV7-3,-,ASSLNGQLNTEAF
TRBV7-2,-,ASSLGGTAYHEQY
TRBV29-1,-,SAGAGGYTGELF
TRBV6-1,-,ASRSRLAEAYEQY
TRBV7-9,-,ASSPDGGRPREF
TRBV28,once,ASTTGGAGYGYT
TRBV10-2,-,ASSEIRGGAGNEQF
TRBV2,-,ASSLDSPYEQY